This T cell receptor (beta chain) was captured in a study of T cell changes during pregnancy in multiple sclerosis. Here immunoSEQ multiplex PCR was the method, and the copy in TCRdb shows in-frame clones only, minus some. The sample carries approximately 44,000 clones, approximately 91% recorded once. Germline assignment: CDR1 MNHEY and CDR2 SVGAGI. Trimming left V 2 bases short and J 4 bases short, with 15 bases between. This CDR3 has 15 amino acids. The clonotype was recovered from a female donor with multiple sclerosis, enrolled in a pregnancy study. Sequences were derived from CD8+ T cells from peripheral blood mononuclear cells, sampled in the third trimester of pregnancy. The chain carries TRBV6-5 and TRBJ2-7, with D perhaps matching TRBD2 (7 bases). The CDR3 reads CASSYGGAGSYEQYF. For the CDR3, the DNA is TGTGCCAGCAGTTACGGGGGGGCGGGGAGTTACGAGCAGTACTTC.